This TCR beta chain was recorded in a study of cytomegalovirus exposure and HLA in healthy donors. Clones were read by immunoSEQ multiplex PCR, and TCRdb kept only the in-frame ones, dropping some. The profile shows around 140,000 clones, 89% of them singletons. This CDR3 spans 12 amino acids. From germline, CDR1 is SNHLY and CDR2 FYNNEI. With 6 bases removed from V and 9 bases from J, the gap between germline ends came to 12 bases. About this clone: The antigen is undetermined.

Study-level points and caveats: Both high specificity and high sensitivity reportedly marked the classifier's diagnosis of cytomegalovirus status.

The sequence came from a woman between 18 and 30 years old in good health and CMV-seronegative. Sequences were obtained from PBMCs. J is TRBJ2-1 and V is TRBV2, with unresolved D. The CDR3 DNA sequence: TGTGCCAGCAGACAGCCTCCGGCTGAGCAGTTCTTC. Protein sequence: CASRQPPAEQFF.